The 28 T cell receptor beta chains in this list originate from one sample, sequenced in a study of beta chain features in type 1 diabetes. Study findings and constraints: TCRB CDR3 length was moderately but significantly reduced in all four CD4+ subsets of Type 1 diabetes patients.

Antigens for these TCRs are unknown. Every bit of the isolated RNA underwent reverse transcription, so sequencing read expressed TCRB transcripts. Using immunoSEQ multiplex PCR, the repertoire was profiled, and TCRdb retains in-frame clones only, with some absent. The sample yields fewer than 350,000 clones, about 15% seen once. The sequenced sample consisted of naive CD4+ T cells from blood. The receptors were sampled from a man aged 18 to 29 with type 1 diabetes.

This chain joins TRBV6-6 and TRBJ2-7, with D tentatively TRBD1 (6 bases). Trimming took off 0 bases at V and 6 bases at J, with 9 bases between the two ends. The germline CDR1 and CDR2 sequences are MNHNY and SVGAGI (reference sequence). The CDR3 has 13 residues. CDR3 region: CASSYSVGGEQYF. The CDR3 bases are TGTGCCAGCAGTTACTCGGTAGGGGGCGAGCAGTACTTC.

The chain's CDR3 is CAIAGILQIGVYNEQFF. The CDR3 region has the DNA TGTGCCATAGCTGGGATATTACAGATAGGGGTCTACAATGAGCAGTTCTTC. This chain links TRBV28 with TRBJ2-1; tentative D call: TRBD1 (5 bases). The V end lost 10 bases, the J end lost 3 bases, and 25 bases lay between the germline ends. CDR3 length equals 17 residues. The V gene's germline CDR1 is MDHEN and CDR2 SYDVKM.

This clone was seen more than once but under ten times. DNA for the CDR3: TGTGCCAGCAGCTTATCGACATTCTATGGCTACACCTTC. It encodes CASSLSTFYGYTF. V is TRBV7-9 and J is TRBJ1-2; D remains ambiguous. The germline gives CDR1 SEHNR, CDR2 FQNEAQ (reference sequence). This CDR3 comprises 13 residues. V lost 2 bases and J 4 bases, leaving 8 bases between the germline ends.

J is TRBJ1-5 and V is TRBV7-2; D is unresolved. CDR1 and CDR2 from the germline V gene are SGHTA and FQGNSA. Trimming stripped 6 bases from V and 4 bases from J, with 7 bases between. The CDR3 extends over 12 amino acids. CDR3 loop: CASSLSNQPQHF. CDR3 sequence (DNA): TGTGCCAGCAGTCTTTCTAATCAGCCCCAGCATTTT.

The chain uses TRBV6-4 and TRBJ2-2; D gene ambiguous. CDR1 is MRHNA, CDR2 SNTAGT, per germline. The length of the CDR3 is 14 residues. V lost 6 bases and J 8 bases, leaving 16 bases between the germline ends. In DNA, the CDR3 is TGTGCCAGCAGCTCCGAAATCCCGGGTGGGGAGCTGTTTTTT. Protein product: CASSSEIPGGELFF.

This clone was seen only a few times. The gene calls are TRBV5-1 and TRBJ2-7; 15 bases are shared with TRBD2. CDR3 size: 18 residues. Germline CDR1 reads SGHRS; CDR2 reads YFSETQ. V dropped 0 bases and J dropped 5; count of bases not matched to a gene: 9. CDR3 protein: CASSLGVGTSGGRNEQYF. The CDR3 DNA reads TGCGCCAGCAGCTTGGGAGTCGGGACTAGCGGGGGGAGAAACGAGCAGTACTTC.

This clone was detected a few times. CDR3 sequence (DNA): TGCGCCAGCAGCTTGGCCCAAGCGGGAGAGGAGACCCAGTACTTC. Translation: CASSLAQAGEETQYF. This chain joins TRBV5-1 and TRBJ2-5, with 8 nucleotides matching TRBD2. CDR1 SGHRS and CDR2 YFSETQ come from the germline V gene. Trimming cost V 0 bases and J 5 bases; bases outside gene matches: 6. This CDR3 spans 15 amino acids.

In DNA, the CDR3 is TGTGCCAGCAGGGGAGGATCCGTGTTGCCCCTCCACTTT. It yields the protein CASRGGSVLPLHF. The chain is built from TRBV2 and TRBJ1-6, with D hard to call. Germline values: CDR1 SNHLY, CDR2 FYNNEI. Trimming removed 6 bases from V and 13 bases from J, with 16 bases in between. The CDR3 extends over 13 amino acids.

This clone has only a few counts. CDR3 nucleotide sequence: TGCAGTGCTAGGGCAGATGAAAAACTGTTTTTT. This gives the protein CSARADEKLFF. The chain uses TRBV20-1 and TRBJ1-4; D call uncertain. The CDR3 runs to 11 residues. V lost 3 bases and J lost 6, with 5 bases in between. Germline CDR1 reads DFQATT; CDR2 reads SNEGSKA (reference sequence).

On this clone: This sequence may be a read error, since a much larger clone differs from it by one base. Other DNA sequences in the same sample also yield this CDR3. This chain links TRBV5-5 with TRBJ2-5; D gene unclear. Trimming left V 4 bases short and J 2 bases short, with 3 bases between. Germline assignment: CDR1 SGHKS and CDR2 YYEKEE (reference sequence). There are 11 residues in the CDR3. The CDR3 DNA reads TGTGCCAGCAGCCCACAAGAGACCCAGTACTTC. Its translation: CASSPQETQYF.

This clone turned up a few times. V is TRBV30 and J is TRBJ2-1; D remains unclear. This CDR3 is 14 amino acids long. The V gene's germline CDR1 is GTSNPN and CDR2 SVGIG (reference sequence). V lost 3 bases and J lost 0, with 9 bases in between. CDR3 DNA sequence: TGTGCCTGGAGCCGAGCAAGCTCCTACAATGAGCAGTTCTTC. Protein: CAWSRASSYNEQFF.

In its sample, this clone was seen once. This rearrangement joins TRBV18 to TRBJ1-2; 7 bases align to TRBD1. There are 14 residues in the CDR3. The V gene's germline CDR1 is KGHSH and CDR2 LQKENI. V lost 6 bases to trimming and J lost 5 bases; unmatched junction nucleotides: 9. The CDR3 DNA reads TGTGCCAGCTCCCTAGGGACAGCAATTTATGGCTACACCTTC. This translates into CASSLGTAIYGYTF.

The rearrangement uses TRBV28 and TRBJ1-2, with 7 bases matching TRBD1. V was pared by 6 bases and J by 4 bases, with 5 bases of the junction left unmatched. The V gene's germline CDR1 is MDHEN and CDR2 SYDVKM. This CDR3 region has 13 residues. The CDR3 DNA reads TGTGCCAGCAGATCAGGGGGAAGCTATGGCTACACCTTC. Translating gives CASRSGGSYGYTF.

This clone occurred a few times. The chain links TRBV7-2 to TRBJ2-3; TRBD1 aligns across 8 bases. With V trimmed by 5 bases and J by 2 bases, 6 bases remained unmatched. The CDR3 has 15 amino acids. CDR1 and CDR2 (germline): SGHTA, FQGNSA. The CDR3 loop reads CASSNGQGSTDTQYF. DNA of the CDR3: TGTGCCAGCAGCAATGGACAGGGCTCCACAGATACGCAGTATTTT.

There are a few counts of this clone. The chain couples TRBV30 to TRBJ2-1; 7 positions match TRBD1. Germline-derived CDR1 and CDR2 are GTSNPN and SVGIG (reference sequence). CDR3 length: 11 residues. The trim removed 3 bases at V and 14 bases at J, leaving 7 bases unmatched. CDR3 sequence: CAWSRVDREFF. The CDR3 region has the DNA TGTGCCTGGAGCCGGGTAGACAGGGAGTTCTTC.

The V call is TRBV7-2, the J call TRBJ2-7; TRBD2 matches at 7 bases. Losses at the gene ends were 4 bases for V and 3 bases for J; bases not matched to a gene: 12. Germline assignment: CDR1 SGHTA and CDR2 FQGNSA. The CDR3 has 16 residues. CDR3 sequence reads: CASSSPRGLSNYEQYF. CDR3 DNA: TGTGCCAGCAGCTCGCCTAGGGGACTATCCAACTACGAGCAGTACTTC.

CDR3 residues: CASSRTSGPTDTQYF. DNA for the CDR3: TGCGCCAGCAGCCGGACTAGCGGGCCCACAGATACGCAGTATTTT. V gene TRBV5-1 combines with J gene TRBJ2-3; 11 bases match TRBD2. V lost 4 bases and J lost 2; bases outside the gene matches: 3. Germline V lookup: CDR1 SGHRS, CDR2 YFSETQ. The CDR3 is made up of 15 amino acids.

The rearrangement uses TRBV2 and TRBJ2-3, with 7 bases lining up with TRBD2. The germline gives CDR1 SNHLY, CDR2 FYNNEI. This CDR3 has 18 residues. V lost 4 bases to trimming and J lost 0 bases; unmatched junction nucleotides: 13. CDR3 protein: CASSARRQRGTSTDTQYF. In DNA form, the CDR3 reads TGTGCCAGCAGTGCCCGACGACAGCGGGGAACTAGCACAGATACGCAGTATTTT.

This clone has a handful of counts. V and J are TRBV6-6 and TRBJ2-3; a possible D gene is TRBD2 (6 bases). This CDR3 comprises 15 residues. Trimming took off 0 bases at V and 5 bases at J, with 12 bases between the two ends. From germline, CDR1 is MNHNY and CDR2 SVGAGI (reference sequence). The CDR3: CASSYSRGGLDTQYF. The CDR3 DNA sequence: TGTGCCAGCAGTTACTCGCGTGGAGGGCTAGATACGCAGTATTTT.

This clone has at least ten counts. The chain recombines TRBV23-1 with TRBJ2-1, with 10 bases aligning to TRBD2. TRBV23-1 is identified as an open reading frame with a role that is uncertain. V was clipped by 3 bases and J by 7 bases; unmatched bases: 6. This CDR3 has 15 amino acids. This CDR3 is CASSHLAGASNEQFF. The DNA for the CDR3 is TGCGCCAGCAGTCATCTAGCGGGGGCCTCAAATGAGCAGTTCTTC.

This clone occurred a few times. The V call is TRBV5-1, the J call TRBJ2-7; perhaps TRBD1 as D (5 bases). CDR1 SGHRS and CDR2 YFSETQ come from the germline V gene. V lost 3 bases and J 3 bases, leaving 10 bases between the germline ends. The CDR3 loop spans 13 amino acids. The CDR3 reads CASSYSTDYEQYF. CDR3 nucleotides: TGCGCCAGCAGCTATTCGACAGACTACGAGCAGTACTTC.

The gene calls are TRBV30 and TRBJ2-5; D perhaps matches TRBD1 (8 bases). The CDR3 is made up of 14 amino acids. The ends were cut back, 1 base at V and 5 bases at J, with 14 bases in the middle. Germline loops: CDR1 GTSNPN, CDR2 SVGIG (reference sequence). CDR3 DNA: TGTGCCTGGAGTGCCTCACAGGGGGGGGAGACCCAGTACTTC. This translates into CAWSASQGGETQYF.

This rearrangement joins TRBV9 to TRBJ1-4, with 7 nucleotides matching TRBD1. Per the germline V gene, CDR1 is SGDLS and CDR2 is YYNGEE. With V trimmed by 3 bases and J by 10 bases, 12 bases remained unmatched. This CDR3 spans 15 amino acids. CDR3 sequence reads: CASSASRDRYAKLFF. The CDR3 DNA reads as TGTGCCAGCAGCGCCAGCCGGGACAGATACGCAAAACTGTTTTTT.

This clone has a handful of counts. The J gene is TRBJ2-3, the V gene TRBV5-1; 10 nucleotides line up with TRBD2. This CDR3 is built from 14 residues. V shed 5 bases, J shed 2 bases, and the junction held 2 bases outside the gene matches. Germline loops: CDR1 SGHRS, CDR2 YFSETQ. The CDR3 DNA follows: TGCGCCAGCAGGCTAGCGGGAGTCACAGATACGCAGTATTTT. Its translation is CASRLAGVTDTQYF.

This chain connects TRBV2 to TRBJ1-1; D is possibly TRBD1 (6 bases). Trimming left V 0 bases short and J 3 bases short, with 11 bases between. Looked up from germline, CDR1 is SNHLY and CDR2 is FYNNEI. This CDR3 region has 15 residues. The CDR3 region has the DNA TGTGCCAGCAGTGAAGCGCGACAGGAATACACTGAAGCTTTCTTT. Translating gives CASSEARQEYTEAFF.

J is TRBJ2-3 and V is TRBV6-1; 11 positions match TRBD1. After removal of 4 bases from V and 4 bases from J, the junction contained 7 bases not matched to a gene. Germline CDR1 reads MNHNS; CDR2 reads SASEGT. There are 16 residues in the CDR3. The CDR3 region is CASSARTGGVSDTQYF. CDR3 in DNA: TGTGCCAGCAGTGCCAGGACAGGGGGCGTCTCAGATACGCAGTATTTT.

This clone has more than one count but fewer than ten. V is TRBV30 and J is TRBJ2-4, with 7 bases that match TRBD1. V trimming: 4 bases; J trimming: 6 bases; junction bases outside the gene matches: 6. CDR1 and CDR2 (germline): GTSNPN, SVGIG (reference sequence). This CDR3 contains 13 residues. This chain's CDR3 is CAWIHRDRNIQYF. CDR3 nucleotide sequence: TGTGCCTGGATTCACCGGGACAGAAACATTCAGTACTTC.

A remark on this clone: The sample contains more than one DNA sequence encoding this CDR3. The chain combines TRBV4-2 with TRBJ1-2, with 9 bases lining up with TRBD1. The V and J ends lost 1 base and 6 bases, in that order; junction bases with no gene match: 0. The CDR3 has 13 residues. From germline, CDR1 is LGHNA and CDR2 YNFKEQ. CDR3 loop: CASSQGTGDGYTF. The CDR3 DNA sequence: TGTGCCAGCAGCCAAGGGACAGGGGATGGCTACACCTTC.